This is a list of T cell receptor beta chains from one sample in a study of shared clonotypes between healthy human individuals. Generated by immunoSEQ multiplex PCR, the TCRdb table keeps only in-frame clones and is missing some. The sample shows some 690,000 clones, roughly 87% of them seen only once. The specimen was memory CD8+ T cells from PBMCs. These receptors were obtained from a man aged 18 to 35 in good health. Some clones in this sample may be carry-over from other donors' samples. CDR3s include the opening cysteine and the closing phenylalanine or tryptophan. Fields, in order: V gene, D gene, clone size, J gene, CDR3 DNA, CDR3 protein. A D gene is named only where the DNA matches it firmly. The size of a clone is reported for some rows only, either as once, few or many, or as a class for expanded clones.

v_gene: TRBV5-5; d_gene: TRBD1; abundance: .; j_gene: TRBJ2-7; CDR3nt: TGTGCCAGCAGCTTTTCCCCGACAGGGTCGCCCTACGAGCAGTACTTC; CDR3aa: CASSFSPTGSPYEQYF
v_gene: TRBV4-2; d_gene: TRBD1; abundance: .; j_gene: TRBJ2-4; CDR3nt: TGTGCCAGCAGCTTAGGACGGCAGGGGGAAAACATTCAGTACTTC; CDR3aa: CASSLGRQGENIQYF
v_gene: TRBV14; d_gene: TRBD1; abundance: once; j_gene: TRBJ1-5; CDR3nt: TGTGCCAGCAGCCTTCGGGACAGTGGGGGCAATCAGCCCCAGCATTTT; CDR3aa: CASSLRDSGGNQPQHF
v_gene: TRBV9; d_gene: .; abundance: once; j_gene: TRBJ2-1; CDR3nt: TGTGCCAGCAGCGCCGAAGTAAGAGCCTACAATGAGCAGTTCTTC; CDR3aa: CASSAEVRAYNEQFF
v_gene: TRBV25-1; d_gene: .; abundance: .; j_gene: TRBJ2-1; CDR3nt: TGTGCCAGCAGTGGGGGGACCCGATACAATGAGCAGTTCTTC; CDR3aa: CASSGGTRYNEQFF
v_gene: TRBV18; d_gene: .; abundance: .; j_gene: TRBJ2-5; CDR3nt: TGTGCCAGCTCACCACCAGAGGAGAGGGAGACCCAGTACTTC; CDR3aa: CASSPPEERETQYF
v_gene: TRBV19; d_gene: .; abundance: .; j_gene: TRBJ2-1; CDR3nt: TGTGCCAGTAGTATTTGGGGGGCGGGGTACAATGAGCAGTTCTTC; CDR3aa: CASSIWGAGYNEQFF
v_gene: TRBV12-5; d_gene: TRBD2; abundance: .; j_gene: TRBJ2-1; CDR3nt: TGTGCTAGTGGTTTGCCGCGGGAGCTCCACAATGAGCAGTTCTTC; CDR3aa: CASGLPRELHNEQFF
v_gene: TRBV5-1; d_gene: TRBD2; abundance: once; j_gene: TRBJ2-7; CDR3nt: TGCGCCAGCAGCTCCTGGACTAGCGGTTCCTACGAGCAGTACTTC; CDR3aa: CASSSWTSGSYEQYF
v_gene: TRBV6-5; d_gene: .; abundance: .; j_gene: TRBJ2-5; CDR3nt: TGTGCCAGCATGATTCGGGGGCCTAAAGAGACCCAGTACTTC; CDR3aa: CASMIRGPKETQYF
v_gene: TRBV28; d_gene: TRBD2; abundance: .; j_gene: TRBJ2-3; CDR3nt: TGTGCCAGCAGTCCAGTAGCGGGGTCAAGCACAGATACGCAGTATTTT; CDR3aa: CASSPVAGSSTDTQYF
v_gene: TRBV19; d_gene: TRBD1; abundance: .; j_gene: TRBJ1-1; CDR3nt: TGTGCCAGTAGTATCACCGGGACAGCATCTGAAGCTTTCTTT; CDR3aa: CASSITGTASEAFF
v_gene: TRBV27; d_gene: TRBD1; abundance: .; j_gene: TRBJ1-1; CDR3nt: TGTGCCAGCACGATATCCGGGACAGCGAACACTGAAGCTTTCTTT; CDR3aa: CASTISGTANTEAFF
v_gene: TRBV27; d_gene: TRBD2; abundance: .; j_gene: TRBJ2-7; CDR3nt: TGTGCCAGCAGTCCTTCTAGCGGGAGATTGATCTACGAGCAGTACTTC; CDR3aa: CASSPSSGRLIYEQYF
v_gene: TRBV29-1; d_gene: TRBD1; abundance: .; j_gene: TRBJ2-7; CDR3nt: TGCAGCGTTGAAGGAGGGGGCCTCTACGAGCAGTACTTC; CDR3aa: CSVEGGGLYEQYF
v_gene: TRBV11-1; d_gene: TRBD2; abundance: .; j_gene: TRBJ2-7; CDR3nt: TGTGCCAGCAGCCCGGGACTAGCGGGAGCCTACGAGCAGTACTTC; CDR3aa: CASSPGLAGAYEQYF
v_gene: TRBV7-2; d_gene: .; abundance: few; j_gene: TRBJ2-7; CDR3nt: TGTGCCAGCAGCTTAGACAAGGCCGGCTACGAGCAGTACTTC; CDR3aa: CASSLDKAGYEQYF
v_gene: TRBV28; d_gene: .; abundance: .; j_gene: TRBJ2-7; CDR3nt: TGTGCCAGCACATACTCCTACGAGCAGTACTTC; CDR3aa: CASTYSYEQYF
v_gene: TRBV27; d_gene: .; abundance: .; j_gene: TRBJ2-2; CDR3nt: TGTGCCAGCAGTCCCTACCGGGACGCGAGGTGGGCCACCGGGGAGCTGTTTTTT; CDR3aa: CASSPYRDARWATGELFF
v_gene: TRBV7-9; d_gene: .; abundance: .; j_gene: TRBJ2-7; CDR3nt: TGTGCCAGCAGCTCGAACCGGGACTTACCCTACGAGCAGTACTTC; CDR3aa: CASSSNRDLPYEQYF
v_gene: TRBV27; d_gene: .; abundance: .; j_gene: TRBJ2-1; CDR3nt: TGTGCCAGCAGTTTTGGCGGGACATACAATGAGCAGTTCTTC; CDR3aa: CASSFGGTYNEQFF
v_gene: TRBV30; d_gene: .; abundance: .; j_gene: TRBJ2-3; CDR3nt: TGTGCCTGGAGTGTCGGAAGAGAACGTGGCACAGATACGCAGTATTTT; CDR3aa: CAWSVGRERGTDTQYF
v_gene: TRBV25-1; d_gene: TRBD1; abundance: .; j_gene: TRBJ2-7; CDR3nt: TGTGCCAGCAGTGACGACAGGGTGATACTCTACGAGCAGTACTTC; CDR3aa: CASSDDRVILYEQYF
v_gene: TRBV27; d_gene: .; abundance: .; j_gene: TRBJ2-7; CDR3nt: TGTGCCAGCAGGAACTTGGGGGAATCAGGCGAGCAGTACTTC; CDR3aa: CASRNLGESGEQYF
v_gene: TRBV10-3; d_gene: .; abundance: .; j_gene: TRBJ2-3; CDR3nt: TGTGCCATCAGCTACAGAGAATCTAGCACAGATACGCAGTATTTT; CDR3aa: CAISYRESSTDTQYF
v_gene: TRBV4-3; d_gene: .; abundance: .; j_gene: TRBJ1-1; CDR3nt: TGCGCCAGCAGCCGCGGACTCGGGGGAACGAACACTGAAGCTTTCTTT; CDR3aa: CASSRGLGGTNTEAFF
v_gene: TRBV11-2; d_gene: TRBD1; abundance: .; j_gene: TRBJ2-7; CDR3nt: TGTGCCAGCAGCTCTGTTCTGGACAGGGGACTCCACGAGCAGTACTTC; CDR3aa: CASSSVLDRGLHEQYF
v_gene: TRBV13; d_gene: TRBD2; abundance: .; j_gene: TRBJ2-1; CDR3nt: TGTGCCAGCAGTCCCCCCACAGCGGGATCGAACAATGAGCAGTTCTTC; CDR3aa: CASSPPTAGSNNEQFF
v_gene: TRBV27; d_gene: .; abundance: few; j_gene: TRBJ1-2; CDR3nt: TGTGCCAGCAGTTTATCGGGACTCACAGGAGCGGCGCGCTACACCTTC; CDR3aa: CASSLSGLTGAARYTF
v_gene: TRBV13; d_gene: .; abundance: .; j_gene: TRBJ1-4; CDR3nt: TGTGCCAGCAGCGGACGTGGGCAGACGGCAACTAATGAAAAACTGTTTTTT; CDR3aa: CASSGRGQTATNEKLFF
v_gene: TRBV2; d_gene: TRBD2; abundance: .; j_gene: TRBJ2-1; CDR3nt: TGTGCCAGCAGTGGAACTAGCGGGGGCTCCTACAATGAGCAGTTCTTC; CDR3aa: CASSGTSGGSYNEQFF
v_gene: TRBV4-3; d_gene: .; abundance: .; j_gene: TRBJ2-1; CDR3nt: TGCGCCAGCAGCGCCGGACAGAACAATGAGCAGTTCTTC; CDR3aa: CASSAGQNNEQFF